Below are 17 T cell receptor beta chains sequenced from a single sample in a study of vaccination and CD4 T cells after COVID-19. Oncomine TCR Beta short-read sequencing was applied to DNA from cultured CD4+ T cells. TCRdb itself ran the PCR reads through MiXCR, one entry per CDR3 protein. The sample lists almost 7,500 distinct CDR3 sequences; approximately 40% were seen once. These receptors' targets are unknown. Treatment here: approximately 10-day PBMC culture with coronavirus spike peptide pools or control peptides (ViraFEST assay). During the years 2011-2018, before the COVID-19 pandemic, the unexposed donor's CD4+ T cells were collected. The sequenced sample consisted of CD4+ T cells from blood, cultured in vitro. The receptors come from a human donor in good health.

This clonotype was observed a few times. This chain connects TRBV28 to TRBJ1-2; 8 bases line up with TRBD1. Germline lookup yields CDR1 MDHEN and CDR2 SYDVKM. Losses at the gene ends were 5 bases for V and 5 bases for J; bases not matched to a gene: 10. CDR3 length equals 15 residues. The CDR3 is CASSRSGGEDYGYTF. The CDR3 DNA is TGTGCCAGCAGTCGATCAGGGGGCGAGGATTATGGCTACACCTTC.

The CDR3, as DNA: TGTGCCAGCAGCTTGGCAGGGGGCAATCAGCCCCAGCATTTT. Translation gives CASSLAGGNQPQHF. This chain connects TRBV7-9 to TRBJ1-5, with a tentative D call TRBD1 (6 bases). V gave up 3 bases and J gave up 2 bases, with 8 bases separating them. The CDR3 length is 14 residues. Germline CDR1 is SEHNR and CDR2 is FQNEAQ (reference sequence).

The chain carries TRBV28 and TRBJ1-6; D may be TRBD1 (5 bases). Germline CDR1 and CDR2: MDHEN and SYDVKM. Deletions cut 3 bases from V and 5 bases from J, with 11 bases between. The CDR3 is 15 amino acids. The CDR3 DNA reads TGTGCCAGCAGTTTGGGGACGAATAATAATTCACCCCTCCACTTT. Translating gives CASSLGTNNNSPLHF. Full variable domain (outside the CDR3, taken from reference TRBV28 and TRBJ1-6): DVKVTQSSRYLVKRTGEKVFLECVQDMDHENMFWYRQDPGLGLRLIYFSYDVKMKEKGDIPEGYSVSREKKERFSLILESASTNQTSMYLCASSLGTNNNSPLHFGNGTRLTVT.

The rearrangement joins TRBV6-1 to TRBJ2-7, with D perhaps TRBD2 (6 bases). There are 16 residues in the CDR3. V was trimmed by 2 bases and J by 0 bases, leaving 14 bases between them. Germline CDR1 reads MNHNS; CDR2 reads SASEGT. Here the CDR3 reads CASSERRGFGSYEQYF. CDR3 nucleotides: TGTGCCAGCAGTGAAAGGCGGGGATTTGGCTCCTACGAGCAGTACTTC.

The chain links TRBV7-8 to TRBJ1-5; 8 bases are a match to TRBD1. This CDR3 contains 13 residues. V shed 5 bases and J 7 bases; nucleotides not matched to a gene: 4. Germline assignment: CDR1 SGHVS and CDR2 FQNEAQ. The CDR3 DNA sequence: TGTGCCAGCAGCCGGGACAGGAGGCAGCCCCAGCATTTT. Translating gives CASSRDRRQPQHF.

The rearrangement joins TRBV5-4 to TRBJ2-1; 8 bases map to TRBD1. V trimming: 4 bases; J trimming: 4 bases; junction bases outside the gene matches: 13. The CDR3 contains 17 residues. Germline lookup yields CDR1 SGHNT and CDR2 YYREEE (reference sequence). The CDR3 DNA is TGTGCCAGCAGCCCAGGACAGGGCAACCCTCAATACAATGAGCAGTTCTTC. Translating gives CASSPGQGNPQYNEQFF.

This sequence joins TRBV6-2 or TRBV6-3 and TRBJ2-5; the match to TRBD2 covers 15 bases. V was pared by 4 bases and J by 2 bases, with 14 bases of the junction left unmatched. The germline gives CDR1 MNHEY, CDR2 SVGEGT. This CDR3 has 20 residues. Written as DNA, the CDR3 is TGTGCCAGCAGTTTTGACCCCGGGACTAGCGGGGGGCGAACTCAAGAGACCCAGTACTTC. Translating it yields CASSFDPGTSGGRTQETQYF.

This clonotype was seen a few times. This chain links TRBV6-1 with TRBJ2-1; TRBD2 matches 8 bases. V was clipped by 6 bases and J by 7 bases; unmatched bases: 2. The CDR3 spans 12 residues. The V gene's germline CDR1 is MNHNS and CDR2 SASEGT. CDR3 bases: TGTGCCAGCAGATTAGCGGGAAATGAGCAGTTCTTC. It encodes CASRLAGNEQFF.

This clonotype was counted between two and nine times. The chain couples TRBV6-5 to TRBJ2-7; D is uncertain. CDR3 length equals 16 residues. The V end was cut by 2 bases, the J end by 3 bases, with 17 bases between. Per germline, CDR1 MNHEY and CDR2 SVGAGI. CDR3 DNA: TGTGCCAGCAGTTACAATCGACCCAGCCAATACTACGAGCAGTACTTC. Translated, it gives CASSYNRPSQYYEQYF.

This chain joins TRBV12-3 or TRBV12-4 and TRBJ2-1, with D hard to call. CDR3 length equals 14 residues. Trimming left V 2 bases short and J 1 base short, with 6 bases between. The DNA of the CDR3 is TGTGCCAGCAGTTTAACCGGATCCTACAATGAGCAGTTCTTC. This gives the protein CASSLTGSYNEQFF.

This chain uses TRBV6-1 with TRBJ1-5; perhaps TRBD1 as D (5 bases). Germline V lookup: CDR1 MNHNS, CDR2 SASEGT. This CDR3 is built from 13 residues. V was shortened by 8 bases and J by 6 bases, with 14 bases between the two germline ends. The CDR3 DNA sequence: TGTGCCAGCGGCAGGGAGCTGGGTCAGCCCCAGCATTTT. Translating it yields CASGRELGQPQHF.

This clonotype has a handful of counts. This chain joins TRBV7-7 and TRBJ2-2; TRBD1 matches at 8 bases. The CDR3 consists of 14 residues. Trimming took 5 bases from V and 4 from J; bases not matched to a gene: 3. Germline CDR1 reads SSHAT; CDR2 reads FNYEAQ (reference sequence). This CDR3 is CASSRDRGTGELFF. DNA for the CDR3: TGTGCCAGCAGCCGCGACAGGGGCACCGGGGAGCTGTTTTTT.

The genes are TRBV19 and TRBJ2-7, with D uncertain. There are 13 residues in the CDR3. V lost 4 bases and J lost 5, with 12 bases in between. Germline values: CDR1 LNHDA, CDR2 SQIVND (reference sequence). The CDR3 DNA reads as TGTGCCAGTAGTAGGTCTAGTCGACACGAGCAGTACTTC. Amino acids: CASSRSSRHEQYF.

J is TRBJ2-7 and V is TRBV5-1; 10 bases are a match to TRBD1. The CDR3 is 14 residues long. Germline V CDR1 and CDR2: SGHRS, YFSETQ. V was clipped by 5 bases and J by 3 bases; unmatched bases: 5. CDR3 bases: TGCGCCAGCAGTAAGGGGACAGGGGACTACGAGCAGTACTTC. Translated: CASSKGTGDYEQYF.

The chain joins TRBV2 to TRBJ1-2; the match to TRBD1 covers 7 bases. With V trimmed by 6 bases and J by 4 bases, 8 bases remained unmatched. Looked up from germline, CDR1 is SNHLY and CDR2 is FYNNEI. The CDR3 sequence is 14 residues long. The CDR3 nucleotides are TGTGCCAGCAGCACACCGACAGGGCCCTATGGCTACACCTTC. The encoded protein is CASSTPTGPYGYTF.

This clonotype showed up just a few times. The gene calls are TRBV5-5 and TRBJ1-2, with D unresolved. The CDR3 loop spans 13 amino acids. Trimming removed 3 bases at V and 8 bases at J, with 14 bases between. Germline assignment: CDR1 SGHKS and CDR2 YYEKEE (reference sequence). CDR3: CASSSLSGGGYTF. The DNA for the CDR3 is TGTGCCAGCAGCTCCTTGTCGGGTGGCGGCTACACCTTC.

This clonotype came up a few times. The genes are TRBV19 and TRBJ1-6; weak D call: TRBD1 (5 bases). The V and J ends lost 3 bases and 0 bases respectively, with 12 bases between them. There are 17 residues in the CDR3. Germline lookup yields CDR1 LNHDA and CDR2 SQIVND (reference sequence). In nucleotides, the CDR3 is TGTGCCAGTAGTATTGATAGGGGTGGCTCCTATAATTCACCCCTCCACTTT. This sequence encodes CASSIDRGGSYNSPLHF.